This TCR beta chain was sequenced in a study of CD8+ T cells in alopecia areata. General study points: Across lesional scalp, and particularly alopecia totalis/universalis, clonality surpassed that of normal scalp.

V lost 0 bases and J lost 7, with 15 bases in between. Germline loops: CDR1 LGHNA, CDR2 YSLEER. This CDR3 spans 15 amino acids. RNA, once extracted, was reverse transcribed into cDNA for use as the sequencing template. Data came from immunoSEQ multiplex PCR; TCRdb stores just in-frame clones and leaves some out. The sample shows just over 150,000 clones, about 53% of them seen only once. Notes on this clone: What it binds is unknown.

Peripheral blood and lesional scalp punch biopsies were taken from alopecia areata patients. Using a FACSAria, the CD4+ and CD8+ T cells were sorted from the PBMCs. The V and J genes are TRBV4-3 and TRBJ2-5; a possible D gene is TRBD2 (5 bases). The sequence was obtained from a human donor with alopecia areata. This material consisted of CD8+ T cells sorted from blood, taken at week 0. In DNA form, the CDR3 reads TGCGCCAGCAGCCAAGATAGGGCGGGCCGTGCGACCCAGTACTTC. This encodes CASSQDRAGRATQYF.